This T cell receptor (beta chain) was sequenced for a study of low-dose radiotherapy and immunotherapy resistance in tumors (dated by TCRdb to the early 2020s). Looking at the study overall: In Cohort 1, 0.5 Gy per fraction was delivered every 2 weeks, and a total PTV dose of 6.5 Gy was prescribed. Aspirin 300 mg was taken orally once daily by patients for four cycles, starting on cycle 1 day 1. The translational analysis covered eight patients: three from the first dose cohort and the first five from the second dose cohort. In Cohort 2, 1 Gy per fraction was delivered every two weeks, for a total of 13 Gy over 26 weeks. Randomization of trial participants into treatment groups was not performed. Patients were given nivolumab as a 240 mg flat dose every two weeks and ipilimumab at 1 mg/kg every six weeks, with both drugs delivered intravenously. Cyclophosphamide 200 mg/m2 was given intravenously every two weeks, one day before each radiation and immunotherapy administration.

Explained via the paper, the time point label denotes: after trial treatment. The sample's treatment or condition, from its label and the paper: LDRT plus nivolumab, ipilimumab, low-dose cyclophosphamide and aspirin (RACIN trial). The donors came from RACIN, which was a single-arm phase I dose-escalation trial that paired nivolumab and ipilimumab with aspirin, low-dose cyclophosphamide and low-dose radiotherapy. Patients were eligible if they had advanced solid tumors that were TIL-negative. These reads were obtained on an Illumina HiSeq 2500. Superscript III and a set of TRAV- and TRBV-specific primers were used to synthesize first-strand cDNA, so that both TCRalpha and TCRbeta chains were covered. TCRs were amplified for about 20 PCR cycles with Phusion, using a constant-region primer paired with the adapter attached to the V primers. The isolated mRNA was amplified using the MessageAmp II aRNA Amplification Kit, with in vitro transcription performed for about 16 hours at 37 degrees C. The Dynabeads mRNA DIRECT Purification Kit was used to isolate the mRNA for TCR sequencing. Indexed Illumina adapters were added in a second Phusion PCR of approximately 27 cycles, after which AMPure XP beads were used to purify the products. In the source study's methods: Custom Perl scripts were used to pool TCR sequences that encoded the same protein, to remove out-of-frame sequences, and to calculate the abundance of each clonotype. TCR sequences supported by only a single read were excluded from analysis. Among the metrics used to describe the repertoires were Shannon entropy, Gini index, clonality, richness, and the frequency of TCRs shared between repertoires. TCRdb redid the processing of the public reads, applying fastp at Q25 and MiXCR, and retained in-frame beta chains. When rows share a CDR3 protein, they turn into one entry using the most common DNA and genes. These V and J calls rely on TCRdb rather than the paper's analysis. The sample data list around 80,000 distinct CDR3 sequences, and around 17% of these were observed just once. The ten biggest clones cover approximately 1.5% of the sample.

This clonotype appeared many times. This clone's antigen is unknown. No much larger clone exists at a distance of one base, and base qualities are not known. From the cysteine through the phenylalanine, the CDR3 covers 13 amino acids. Only the CDR3 region is kept as DNA, spanning 39 bases read in frame from base 1. The germline V gene gives CDR1 as MDHEN and CDR2 as SYDVKM. V sheds 8 bases and J sheds 0 bases, leaving 10 bases between their ends. The clonotype comes from a male donor with prostate cancer. The sequences come from PBMCs, collected after low-dose radiotherapy plus immunotherapy. The rearrangement combines TRBV28 with TRBJ1-1; no confident D gene assignment can be made. The base sequence is TGTGCCAGCTTGAAGGGATTGAACACTGAAGCTTTCTTT. This codes for CASLKGLNTEAFF.